The 30 T cell receptor beta chains given below trace back to one sample, sequenced in a study of blood T cell repertoires in COVID-19. TCRdb's table, derived via immunoSEQ multiplex PCR, lists solely in-frame clones and lacks some. This table has 60,000 or so clones, around 80% appearing once. The sequenced sample consisted of peripheral blood. Source of these receptors: a man aged 55-75 years with acute or convalescent COVID-19.

This rearrangement joins TRBV19 to TRBJ2-2; D may be TRBD1 (5 bases). The CDR3 length is 14 residues. Trimming removed 11 bases at V and 7 bases at J, with 20 bases between. CDR1 and CDR2 (germline): LNHDA, SQIVND (reference sequence). This CDR3 reads CAPTGLGRGGELFF. The CDR3 DNA is TGTGCCCCGACGGGTCTTGGAAGGGGCGGGGAGCTGTTTTTT.

The rearrangement uses TRBV7-9 and TRBJ2-1; 13 bases line up with TRBD2. V gave up 5 bases and J gave up 0 bases; unmatched junction bases: 10. Germline-derived CDR1 and CDR2 are SEHNR and FQNEAQ (reference sequence). This CDR3 spans 19 amino acids. For the CDR3, the DNA is TGTGCCAGCAGCGTAGGGCGACTAGCGGGGGGCTACTCCTACAATGAGCAGTTCTTC. Protein: CASSVGRLAGGYSYNEQFF.

V is TRBV28 and J is TRBJ2-2, with a weak D call TRBD1 (5 bases). V was shortened by 6 bases and J by 1 base, with 12 bases between the two germline ends. Per germline, CDR1 MDHEN and CDR2 SYDVKM. The CDR3 consists of 15 residues. The CDR3 bases are TGTGCCAGCAGCCTAATCGACAGGAACACCGGGGAGCTGTTTTTT. Translating it yields CASSLIDRNTGELFF.

This clone was observed a few times. This chain connects TRBV5-1 to TRBJ1-2; the D is unclear. With 0 bases removed from V and 6 bases from J, the gap between germline ends came to 15 bases. Looked up from germline, CDR1 is SGHRS and CDR2 is YFSETQ. The CDR3 totals 15 residues. The chain's CDR3 is CASSLGLPLVDGYTF. CDR3 DNA: TGCGCCAGCAGCTTGGGATTGCCGCTAGTAGATGGCTACACCTTC.

V usage is TRBV6-6 and J usage is TRBJ1-1; D gene uncertain. The CDR3 covers 14 residues. Germline V gives CDR1 MNHNY, CDR2 SVGAGI (reference sequence). V was pared by 6 bases and J by 2 bases, with 13 bases between. The CDR3 reads CASRDRRGNTEAFF. For the CDR3, the DNA is TGTGCCAGCAGGGACCGGCGGGGTAACACTGAAGCTTTCTTT.

CDR3: CASSGHTLSLLAKNIQYF. DNA for the CDR3: TGTGCCAGCAGTGGACACACCCTTTCTTTATTAGCCAAAAACATTCAGTACTTC. This rearrangement joins TRBV2 to TRBJ2-4; no clear D gene. Germline assignment: CDR1 SNHLY and CDR2 FYNNEI. V was clipped by 4 bases and J by 0 bases, with 19 bases between them. The CDR3 covers 18 residues.

This chain connects TRBV29-1 to TRBJ1-3; D gene uncertain. CDR1 and CDR2 from the germline V gene are SQVTM and ANQGSEA. V was pared by 5 bases and J by 1 base, with 9 bases between. CDR3 length: 13 amino acids. The chain's CDR3 is CSVQSPSGNTIYF. The CDR3 DNA is TGCAGCGTTCAGTCCCCATCTGGAAACACCATATATTTT.

The J gene is TRBJ2-2, the V gene TRBV9, with a weak D call TRBD1 (6 bases). Germline CDR1 is SGDLS and CDR2 is YYNGEE. The V and J ends lost 2 bases and 3 bases respectively, with 8 bases between them. The length of the CDR3 is 14 residues. CDR3 nucleotides: TGTGCCAGCAGCGTTCACAGGGACACCGGGGAGCTGTTTTTT. It encodes CASSVHRDTGELFF.

The V and J genes are TRBV2 and TRBJ2-1; possible D gene TRBD2, 7 bases. The CDR3 is 14 residues long. The germline V gene has CDR1 SNHLY and CDR2 FYNNEI. V was trimmed by 10 bases and J by 5 bases, leaving 18 bases between them. This CDR3 is CATSPRGRDNEQFF. DNA for the CDR3: TGTGCCACCTCTCCGCGGGGGCGTGACAATGAGCAGTTCTTC.

V and J are TRBV24-1 and TRBJ2-2; D perhaps matches TRBD1 (5 bases). This CDR3 region has 13 residues. The germline V gene has CDR1 KGHDR and CDR2 SFDVKD. The V end lost 1 base, the J end lost 7 bases, and 6 bases lay between the germline ends. In nucleotides, the CDR3 is TGTGCCACCAGTGATTTCCAGGGCGGGGAGCTGTTTTTT. Amino acids: CATSDFQGGELFF.

The chain recombines TRBV5-1 with TRBJ1-2; D is unresolved. The CDR3 is 16 amino acids. Germline V gene sequence: CDR1 SGHRS, CDR2 YFSETQ. V was pared by 0 bases and J by 0 bases, with 12 bases between. The CDR3 DNA follows: TGCGCCAGCAGCTTGGCCGATAAGATAGCTAACTATGGCTACACCTTC. Its protein is CASSLADKIANYGYTF.

This chain joins TRBV29-1 and TRBJ1-3; tentative D call: TRBD1 (5 bases). The germline gives CDR1 SQVTM, CDR2 ANQGSEA. CDR3 length: 16 residues. Trimming left V 4 bases short and J 0 bases short, with 16 bases between. The CDR3 DNA follows: TGCAGCGTTGTTGTATGGGAGGGGCACTCTGGAAACACCATATATTTT. This sequence encodes CSVVVWEGHSGNTIYF.

The genes are TRBV7-9 and TRBJ1-1; 11 nucleotides agree with TRBD1. The ends lost 6 bases at V and 0 bases at J; junction bases unmatched: 6. The CDR3 sequence is 16 residues long. Germline loops: CDR1 SEHNR, CDR2 FQNEAQ (reference sequence). CDR3 protein: CASRAGTGGLNTEAFF. The CDR3, as DNA: TGTGCCAGCAGGGCCGGGACAGGGGGGCTGAACACTGAAGCTTTCTTT.

The rearrangement links TRBV5-1 to TRBJ2-7; a weak D match, TRBD2 (7 bases). Per the germline V gene, CDR1 is SGHRS and CDR2 is YFSETQ. V was cut by 7 bases and J by 5 bases, with 22 bases left in between. There are 15 residues in the CDR3. The CDR3 nucleotides are TGCGCCAGCTATCCAGGGAGGGGGGGCCAGGACGAGCAGTACTTC. Translation gives CASYPGRGGQDEQYF.

The chain is built from TRBV6-5 and TRBJ2-5; 8 nucleotides agree with TRBD2. V dropped 0 bases and J dropped 1; count of bases not matched to a gene: 1. The CDR3 is made up of 15 amino acids. CDR1 MNHEY and CDR2 SVGAGI come from the germline V gene. DNA of the CDR3: TGTGCCAGCAGTTACTCTCTAGCGGGCCAAGAGACCCAGTACTTC. Translating it yields CASSYSLAGQETQYF.

The J gene is TRBJ1-3, the V gene TRBV15, with TRBD1 matching 7 bases. The CDR3 length is 14 residues. Trimming took 3 bases from V and 7 from J; bases not matched to a gene: 6. The germline V gene has CDR1 LNHNV and CDR2 YYDKDF (reference sequence). The CDR3 is CATSRDRPGNTIYF. The CDR3 coding sequence is TGTGCCACCAGCAGGGACAGGCCAGGGAACACCATATATTTT.

The chain recombines TRBV7-3 with TRBJ2-3, with 10 nucleotides matching TRBD2. The CDR3 loop spans 17 amino acids. The V gene's germline CDR1 is SGHTA and CDR2 FQGTGA. The ends lost 0 bases at V and 3 bases at J; junction bases unmatched: 6. The DNA of the CDR3 is TGTGCCAGCAGCTTAACATGGAGCGGGGGGGCGACAGATACGCAGTATTTT. It translates to CASSLTWSGGATDTQYF.

The chain couples TRBV6-5 to TRBJ1-2; weak D call: TRBD1 (6 bases). This CDR3 is built from 15 residues. Per the germline V gene, CDR1 is MNHEY and CDR2 is SVGAGI. V was cut by 5 bases and J by 5 bases, with 18 bases left in between. Here the CDR3 reads CASSPRNRVLYGYTF. The CDR3, as DNA: TGTGCCAGCAGTCCCCGGAACAGGGTACTTTATGGCTACACCTTC.

This clone has a handful of counts. J is TRBJ1-1 and V is TRBV5-1, with TRBD1 matching 8 bases. CDR1 is SGHRS, CDR2 YFSETQ, per germline. The V segment lost 4 bases and the J segment 7 bases; nucleotides outside the gene matches: 9. The CDR3 has 14 amino acids. The DNA of the CDR3 is TGCGCCAGCAGCGAAGCGCAGGGGGCCAATGAAGCTTTCTTT. As protein: CASSEAQGANEAFF.

The chain is built from TRBV18 and TRBJ2-7; TRBD2 aligns across 8 bases. The CDR3 runs 15 residues. Germline V lookup: CDR1 KGHSH, CDR2 LQKENI. Trimming cost V 4 bases and J 5 bases; bases outside gene matches: 10. CDR3 loop: CASSHSSGYGNEQYF. The DNA of the CDR3 is TGTGCCAGCTCACATTCTAGCGGGTACGGGAACGAGCAGTACTTC.

In its sample, this clone was seen once. This chain links TRBV6-5 with TRBJ1-1, with D possibly TRBD1 on 5 matching bases. Germline V gene lookup returns CDR1 MNHEY and CDR2 SVGAGI. The ends were cut back, 4 bases at V and 3 bases at J, with 12 bases in the middle. This CDR3 contains 14 residues. The CDR3 nucleotides read TGTGCCAGCAGTTCAATACGGGGGGACACTGAAGCTTTCTTT. Its translation is CASSSIRGDTEAFF.

V usage is TRBV6-1 and J usage is TRBJ1-2, with 9 bases identical to TRBD1. The CDR3 consists of 17 residues. J lost 4 bases, V lost 3 bases, and 12 bases had no gene match. Germline V gives CDR1 MNHNS, CDR2 SASEGT. As DNA, the CDR3 is TGTGCCAGCAGTGATGGGACAGGGAGTATGGGTGGCTATGGCTACACCTTC. This translates into CASSDGTGSMGGYGYTF.

The chain employs TRBV28 and TRBJ1-2; D is perhaps TRBD1 (5 bases). Germline V gene data show CDR1 as MDHEN and CDR2 as SYDVKM. V gave up 5 bases and J gave up 1 base, with 14 bases separating them. There are 15 residues in the CDR3. CDR3 coding DNA: TGTGCCAGCAGTCCGCCGGGGGACGGTAACTATGGCTACACCTTC. It is translated as CASSPPGDGNYGYTF.

The CDR3 loop is CAITPERGGETQYF. Written as DNA, the CDR3 is TGTGCCATCACCCCGGAGAGGGGGGGAGAGACCCAGTACTTC. The chain links TRBV10-3 to TRBJ2-5; a weak D match, TRBD2 (7 bases). V lost 7 bases and J lost 4, with 16 bases in between. The CDR3 extends over 14 amino acids. From germline, CDR1 is ENHRY and CDR2 SYGVKD.

The count of this clone is one. The chain has TRBV5-4 and TRBJ2-2; 12 bases fit TRBD2. J gave up 0 bases and V 5 bases, and 5 bases lay outside the gene matches. The CDR3 contains 17 residues. The germline V gene encodes CDR1 SGHNT and CDR2 YYREEE (reference sequence). CDR3 residues: CASRPTSGGANTGELFF. CDR3 bases: TGTGCCAGCAGACCGACTAGCGGGGGAGCGAACACCGGGGAGCTGTTTTTT.

The chain links TRBV18 to TRBJ2-7, with D unclear. Trimming left V 2 bases short and J 5 bases short, with 4 bases between. The germline V gene has CDR1 KGHSH and CDR2 LQKENI. The CDR3 has 11 amino acids. CDR3 DNA: TGTGCCAGCTCACCAGACAACGAGCAGTACTTC. The encoded protein is CASSPDNEQYF. The entire variable domain, with the rest obtained from reference TRBV18 and TRBJ2-7, is as follows: NAGVMQNPRHLVRRRGQEARLRCSPMKGHSHVYWYRQLPEEGLKFMVYLQKENIIDESGMPKERFSAEFPKEGPSILRIQQVVRGDSAAYFCASSPDNEQYFGPGTRLTVT.

CDR3 bases: TGTGCCAGCAGTCTCGGACAGGCCCAGGGGAACACTGAAGCTTTCTTT. This translates into CASSLGQAQGNTEAFF. This rearrangement joins TRBV28 to TRBJ1-1; 7 nucleotides align to TRBD1. Unmatched junction bases numbered 10, after V lost 5 bases and J lost 1 base. Looked up from germline, CDR1 is MDHEN and CDR2 is SYDVKM. CDR3 length equals 16 residues.

The chain carries TRBV2 and TRBJ1-1; TRBD1 aligns across 8 bases. Germline CDR1 reads SNHLY; CDR2 reads FYNNEI. V lost 7 bases and J lost 8; bases outside the gene matches: 9. The CDR3 runs 13 residues. The CDR3 loop is CASNDPDRAEAFF. In DNA, the CDR3 is TGTGCCAGCAATGACCCGGACAGGGCAGAAGCTTTCTTT.

With respect to this clone: Other nucleotide sequences in the sample specify the same CDR3. The chain carries TRBV6-6 and TRBJ1-5; D possibly corresponds to TRBD1 (6 bases). The CDR3 is 14 residues long. Trimming removed 6 bases at V and 7 bases at J, with 16 bases between. Germline CDR1 reads MNHNY; CDR2 reads SVGAGI (reference sequence). CDR3 loop: CASSPRPRGQPQHF. CDR3 sequence (DNA): TGTGCCAGCAGCCCACGACCAAGGGGGCAGCCCCAGCATTTT.

The chain joins TRBV7-6 to TRBJ1-3, with D unresolved. The germline CDR1 and CDR2 sequences are SGHVS and FNYEAQ. The CDR3 contains 14 residues. V was clipped by 0 bases and J by 9 bases, with 12 bases between them. CDR3 in amino acids: CASSLAPPEGTIYF. Here the CDR3 DNA reads TGTGCCAGCAGCTTAGCACCCCCGGAGGGCACCATATATTTT.